The present entry profiles one T cell receptor beta chain with its context. The specificity of this receptor is unknown. Within one base of it there is no much larger clone, and no base qualities were kept. CDR1 and CDR2, looked up from the germline V gene, are SNHLY and FYNNEI. The junction carries 17 bases between V and J, which are trimmed by 6 bases and 2 bases respectively. CDR3 length: 15 amino acids, cysteine to phenylalanine. Only CDR3 DNA is held: 45 bases, read in frame from base 1. The entry originates in a study of blood T cell repertoires in COVID-19 (dated by TCRdb to 2020 to 2022). About the study as a whole: Collaborator samples came from the United States, Italy and Spain and covered acute and convalescent phases of COVID-19. The dataset comprised deeply sampled blood TCRbeta repertoires from subjects exposed to, actively infected with, or recovered from COVID-19. Where available, HLA class I and class II types were taken from metadata supplied by the sample provider and were not determined by assay-based typing. The repertoires were made available in a free public database intended to serve as a resource for research on the immune response to SARS-CoV-2. Samples were obtained from the ongoing ImmuneRACE study (first 160 participants) and from over a thousand subjects provided by 6 global collaborators. Sample metadata almost always included a de-identified subject ID, COVID-19 status, age in years and sex. The prospective study material was composed of cDNA or gDNA derived from T cells, B-cell-depleted T cells, or PBMCs.

Beyond this particular receptor, the publication reports: The quantity of clinical and demographic metadata differed by source and by participant and was supplied without curation.

The immunoSEQ Assay, a bias-controlled multiplex PCR, was used to amplify TCRbeta CDR3 regions from genomic DNA. Processing in the source paper ran as follows. Within the assay, amplification of reference gene primers was used to estimate how many nucleated cells each sample contained. To quantify the absolute abundance of each unique TCRbeta CDR3 rearrangement, sequence reads were collapsed and filtered. For each sample, productive Simpson clonality was calculated as the square root of Simpson's diversity index across productive rearrangements. Held by TCRdb, this immuneACCESS table contains in-frame sequences only and omits some clones. Under half of the omission traces to an unresolved V gene where checked; the cause of the rest is unknown. The V and J calls and clone size come from that table; D and trimming were worked out from the DNA. This sample has about 160,000 clones in its table, and more than 65% of those were observed once. The ten most abundant clones make up 14% of the sample.

Each collaborating institution followed its own protocols to collect whole blood in K2EDTA tubes. For TCRbeta analysis, collaborators shipped samples in one of three forms: frozen whole blood, isolated PBMCs, or DNA extracted from either of those sample types. The origin of this receptor is a woman of 80 years or more with acute or convalescent COVID-19. The chain is made from TRBV2 and TRBJ2-7; the D gene is possibly TRBD2, with 6 bases matching. The sample comprised peripheral blood. The CDR3 region reads CASRAGLTGAYEQYF. DNA sequence: TGTGCCAGCAGGGCCGGACTGACGGGGGCCTACGAGCAGTACTTC.